Below, one T cell receptor beta chain is given with its context. This clonotype was found a few times. Its antigen has not been determined. The sample holds no much larger clone one base away, and base qualities are not on file. Based on the germline V gene, the CDR1 and CDR2 sequences are SGHTA and FQGTGA. V was cut back by 1 base and J by 10 bases, leaving a gap of 11 bases between them. Spanning cysteine to phenylalanine, the CDR3 consists of 13 amino acids. Only the CDR3 region is kept as DNA, spanning 39 bases read in frame from base 1. These data come from a study of early T cells in non-severe SARS-CoV-2 infection (TCRdb year 2021). Regarding the research as a whole: TCR sequencing used bulk RNA from unsorted whole blood, so alpha and beta chains could not be paired.

Libraries were built with 5' RACE. The listed sequencing device is NextSeq 500. Unique molecular identifiers were attached to individual cDNA molecules in the TCR library protocol so that sequencing error and PCR bias could be corrected. Both TCR alpha and beta chains were sequenced, and tight co-correlation was observed between alpha and beta sequence abundances in each sample. Regarding the original processing steps: Decombinator V4 was used to annotate the V gene, J gene and CDR3 of the TCR sequences. Expanded TCRs were defined as changing significantly between any two time points under a Poisson model with p below 0.0001. Abundances of TCRs were expressed as counts per million after normalisation to the total number of TCRs sequenced in each sample. TRAV1-2 paired with TRAJ12, TRAJ20 or TRAJ33 defined MAIT TCRs, while TRAV10 paired with TRAJ18 defined iNKT TCRs. VDJdb, accessed 1 November 2021, was searched for CMV, EBV and SARS-CoV-2 annotated TCRs, excluding TCRs annotated for multiple antigens. In-frame beta chains were kept once TCRdb had trimmed the public reads at Q25 with fastp and called clones with MiXCR. Every CDR3 protein is listed once, alongside the most common genes and DNA of its rows. V and J calls and clone size were set by TCRdb, not the authors. This sample gives approximately 30,000 distinct CDR3 sequences in total; around 7% of them show up just once. Clones ranked in the top ten supply about 12% of the sample.

The investigation overall reported the following: VDJdb matching was skewed toward anti-spike CD8 responses and likely underestimated virus-specific expansions, missing private and CD4 specificities.

Set within a cohort of healthcare workers in London, UK, this nested case-control study involved weekly PCR testing of nasopharyngeal swabs along with blood sampling. Between 23 and 31 March 2020, the week of the UK lockdown, healthcare workers were enrolled and then followed up weekly for as long as 16 weeks. The sequences come from whole blood, collected at baseline. The TCR originated in an adult who was a healthcare worker with PCR-confirmed SARS-CoV-2 infection or an uninfected control (not recorded which). The receptor chain draws on TRBV7-3 and TRBJ2-1; the D gene is perhaps TRBD1, from 5 matching bases. The bases are TGTGCCAGCAGCTTAAATCAGGGCGAGGAGCAGTTCTTC. This yields the protein CASSLNQGEEQFF.